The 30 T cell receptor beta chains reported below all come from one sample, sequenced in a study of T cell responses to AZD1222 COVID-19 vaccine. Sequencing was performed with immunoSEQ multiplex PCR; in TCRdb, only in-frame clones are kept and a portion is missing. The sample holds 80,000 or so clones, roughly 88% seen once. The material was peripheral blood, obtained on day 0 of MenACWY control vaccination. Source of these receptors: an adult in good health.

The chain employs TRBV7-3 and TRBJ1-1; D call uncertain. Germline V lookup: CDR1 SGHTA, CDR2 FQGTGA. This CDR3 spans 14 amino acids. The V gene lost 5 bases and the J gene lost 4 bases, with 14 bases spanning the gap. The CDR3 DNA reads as TGTGCCAGCAGCGAGGAAGGCCCGATCACTGAAGCTTTCTTT. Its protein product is CASSEEGPITEAFF. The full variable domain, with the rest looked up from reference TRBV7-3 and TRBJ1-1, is GAGVSQTPSNKVTEKGKYVELRCDPISGHTALYWYRQSLGQGPEFLIYFQGTGAADDSGLPNDRFFAVRPEGSVSTLKIQRTERGDSAVYLCASSEEGPITEAFFGQGTRLTVV.

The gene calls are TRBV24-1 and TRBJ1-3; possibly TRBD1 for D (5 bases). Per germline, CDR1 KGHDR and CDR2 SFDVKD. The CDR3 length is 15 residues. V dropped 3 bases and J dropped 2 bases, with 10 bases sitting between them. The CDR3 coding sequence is TGTGCCACCAGTGATGAGGGGACGGCTGGAAACACCATATATTTT. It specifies CATSDEGTAGNTIYF.

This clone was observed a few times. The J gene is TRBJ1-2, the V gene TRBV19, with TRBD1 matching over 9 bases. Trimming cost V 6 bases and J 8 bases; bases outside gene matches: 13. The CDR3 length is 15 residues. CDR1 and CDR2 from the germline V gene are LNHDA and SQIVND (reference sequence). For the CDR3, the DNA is TGTGCCAGTAGGCTCTCAACAGGGGGCGTTGACGGCTACACCTTC. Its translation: CASRLSTGGVDGYTF.

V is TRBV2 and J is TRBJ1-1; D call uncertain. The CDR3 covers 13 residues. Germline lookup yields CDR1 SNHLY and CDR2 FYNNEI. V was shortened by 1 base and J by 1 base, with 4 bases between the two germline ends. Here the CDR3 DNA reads TGTGCCAGCAGTGAAGAAAAGAACACTGAAGCTTTCTTT. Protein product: CASSEEKNTEAFF.

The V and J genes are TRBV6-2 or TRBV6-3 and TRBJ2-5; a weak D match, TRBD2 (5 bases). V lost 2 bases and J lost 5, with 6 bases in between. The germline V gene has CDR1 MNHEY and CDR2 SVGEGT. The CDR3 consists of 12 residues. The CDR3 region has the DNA TGTGCCAGCAGTTACAGGGAGGAGACCCAGTACTTC. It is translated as CASSYREETQYF.

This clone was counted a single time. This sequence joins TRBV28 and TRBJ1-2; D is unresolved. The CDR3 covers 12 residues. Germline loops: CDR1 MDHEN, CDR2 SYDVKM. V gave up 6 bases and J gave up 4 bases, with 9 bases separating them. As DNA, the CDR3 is TGTGCCAGCAGCGAAAACATCTATGGCTACACCTTC. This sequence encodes CASSENIYGYTF.

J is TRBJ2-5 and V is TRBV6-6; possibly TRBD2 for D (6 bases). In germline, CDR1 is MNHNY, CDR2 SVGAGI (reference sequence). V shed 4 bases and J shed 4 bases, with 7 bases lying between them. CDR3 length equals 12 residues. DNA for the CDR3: TGTGCCAGCAGTTTTAGCGGAGAGACCCAGTACTTC. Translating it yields CASSFSGETQYF.

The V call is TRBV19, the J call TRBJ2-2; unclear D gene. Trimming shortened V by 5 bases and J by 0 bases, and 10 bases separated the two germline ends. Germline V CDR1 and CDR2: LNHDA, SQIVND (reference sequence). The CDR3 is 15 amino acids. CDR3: CASSETATNTGELFF. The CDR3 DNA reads TGTGCCAGTAGTGAGACCGCCACGAACACCGGGGAGCTGTTTTTT.

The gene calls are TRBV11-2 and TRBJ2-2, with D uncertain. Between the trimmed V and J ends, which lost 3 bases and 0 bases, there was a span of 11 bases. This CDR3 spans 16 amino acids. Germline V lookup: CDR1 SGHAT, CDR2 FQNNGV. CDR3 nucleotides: TGTGCCAGCAGCTTCTCGCCTTATACGAACACCGGGGAGCTGTTTTTT. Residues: CASSFSPYTNTGELFF.

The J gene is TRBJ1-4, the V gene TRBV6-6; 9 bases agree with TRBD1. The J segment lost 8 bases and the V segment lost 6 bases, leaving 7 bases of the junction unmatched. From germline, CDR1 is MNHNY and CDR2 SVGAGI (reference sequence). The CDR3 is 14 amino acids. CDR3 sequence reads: CASSSGQGGEKLFF. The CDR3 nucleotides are TGTGCCAGCAGCTCGGGACAGGGAGGGGAAAAACTGTTTTTT.

The DNA for the CDR3 is TGTGCCAGCAGCCCGGTCGGACAGGGTGACTATGGCTACACCTTC. This sequence encodes CASSPVGQGDYGYTF. The genes are TRBV5-4 and TRBJ1-2, with 8 bases that match TRBD1. Germline trimming cut 4 bases from V and 3 bases from J; bases unmatched to any gene: 8. Germline V gene data show CDR1 as SGHNT and CDR2 as YYREEE (reference sequence). This CDR3 is built from 15 residues.

The CDR3 region has the DNA TGCGCCAGCAGCTTGAAAGCGGGCCTTGACGAGCAGTACTTC. It encodes CASSLKAGLDEQYF. The rearrangement uses TRBV5-1 and TRBJ2-7, with D maybe TRBD2 (6 bases). The germline gives CDR1 SGHRS, CDR2 YFSETQ. CDR3 length equals 14 residues. V lost 1 base and J 5 bases, leaving 13 bases between the germline ends.

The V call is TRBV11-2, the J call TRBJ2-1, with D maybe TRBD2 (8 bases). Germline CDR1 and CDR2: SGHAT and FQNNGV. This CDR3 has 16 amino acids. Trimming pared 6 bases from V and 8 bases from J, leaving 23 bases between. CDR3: CASSSLEGAGGHEQFF. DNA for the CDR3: TGTGCCAGCAGTTCCCTGGAGGGGGCGGGGGGACATGAGCAGTTCTTC.

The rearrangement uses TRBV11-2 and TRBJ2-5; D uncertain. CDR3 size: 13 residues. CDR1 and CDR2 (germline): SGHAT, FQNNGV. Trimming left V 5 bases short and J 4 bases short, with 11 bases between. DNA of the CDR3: TGTGCCAGCAGCCTGGACCTCGGAGAGACCCAGTACTTC. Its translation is CASSLDLGETQYF.

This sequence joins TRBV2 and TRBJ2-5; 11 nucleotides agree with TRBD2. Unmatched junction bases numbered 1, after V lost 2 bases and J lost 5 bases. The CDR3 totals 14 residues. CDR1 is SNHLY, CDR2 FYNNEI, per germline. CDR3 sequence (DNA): TGTGCCAGCAGTGAAACTAGCGGGGGTGAGACCCAGTACTTC. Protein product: CASSETSGGETQYF.

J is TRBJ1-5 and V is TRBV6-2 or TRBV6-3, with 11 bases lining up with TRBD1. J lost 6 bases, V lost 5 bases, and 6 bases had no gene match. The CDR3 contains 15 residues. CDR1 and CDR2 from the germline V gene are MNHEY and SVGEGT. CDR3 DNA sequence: TGTGCCAGCAGTCAGGACAGGGGGCGCACTCAGCCCCAGCATTTT. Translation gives CASSQDRGRTQPQHF.

CDR3 in amino acids: CASSLAGEAYF. The CDR3 nucleotides read TGTGCCAGCAGTTTAGCTGGGGAGGCGTACTTC. The chain is built from TRBV12-3 or TRBV12-4 and TRBJ2-4, with D possibly being TRBD2 (6 bases). Trimming took off 0 bases at V and 15 bases at J, with 9 bases between the two ends. The CDR3 loop spans 11 amino acids.

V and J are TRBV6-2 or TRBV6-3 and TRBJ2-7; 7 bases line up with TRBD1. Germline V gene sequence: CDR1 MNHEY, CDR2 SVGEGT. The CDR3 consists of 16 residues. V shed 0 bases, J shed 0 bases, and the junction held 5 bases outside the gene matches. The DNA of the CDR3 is TGTGCCAGCAGTTACTCGTTGACAGGGAACTCCTACGAGCAGTACTTC. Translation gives CASSYSLTGNSYEQYF.

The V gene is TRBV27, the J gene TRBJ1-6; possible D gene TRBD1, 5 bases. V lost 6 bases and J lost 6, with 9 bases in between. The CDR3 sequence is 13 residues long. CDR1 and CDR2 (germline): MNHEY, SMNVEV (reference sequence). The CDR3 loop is CASRQGGNSPLHF. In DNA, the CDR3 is TGTGCCAGCAGGCAGGGTGGTAATTCACCCCTCCACTTT.

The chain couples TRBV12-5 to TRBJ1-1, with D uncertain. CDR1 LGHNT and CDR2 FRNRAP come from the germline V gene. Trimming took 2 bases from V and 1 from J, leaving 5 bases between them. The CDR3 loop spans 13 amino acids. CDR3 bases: TGTGCTAGTGGTTTGCTGGGGAACACTGAAGCTTTCTTT. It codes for CASGLLGNTEAFF.

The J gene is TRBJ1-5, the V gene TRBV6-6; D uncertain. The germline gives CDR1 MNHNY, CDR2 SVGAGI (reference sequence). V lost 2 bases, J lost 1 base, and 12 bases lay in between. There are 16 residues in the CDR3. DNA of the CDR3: TGTGCCAGCAGTTACCCCCGGGCAGCGAGCAATCAGCCCCAGCATTTT. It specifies CASSYPRAASNQPQHF.

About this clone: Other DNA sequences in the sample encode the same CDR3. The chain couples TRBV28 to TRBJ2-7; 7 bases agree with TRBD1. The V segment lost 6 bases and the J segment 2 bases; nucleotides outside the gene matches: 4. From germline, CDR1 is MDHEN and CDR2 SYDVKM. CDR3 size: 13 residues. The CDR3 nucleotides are TGTGCCAGCAGGTTAACAGGGGCCTACGAGCAGTACTTC. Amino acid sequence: CASRLTGAYEQYF. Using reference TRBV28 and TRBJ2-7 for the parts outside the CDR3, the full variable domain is DVKVTQSSRYLVKRTGEKVFLECVQDMDHENMFWYRQDPGLGLRLIYFSYDVKMKEKGDIPEGYSVSREKKERFSLILESASTNQTSMYLCASRLTGAYEQYFGPGTRLTVT.

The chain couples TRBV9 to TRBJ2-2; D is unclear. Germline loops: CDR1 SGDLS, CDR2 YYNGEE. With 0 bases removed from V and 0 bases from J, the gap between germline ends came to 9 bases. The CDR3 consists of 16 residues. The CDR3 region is CASSVDGNPNTGELFF. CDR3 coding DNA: TGTGCCAGCAGCGTAGATGGAAACCCGAACACCGGGGAGCTGTTTTTT.

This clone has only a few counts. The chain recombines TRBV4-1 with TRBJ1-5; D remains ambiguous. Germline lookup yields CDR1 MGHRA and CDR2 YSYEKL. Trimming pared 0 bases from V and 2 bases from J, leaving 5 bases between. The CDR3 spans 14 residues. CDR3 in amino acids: CASSQDHGNQPQHF. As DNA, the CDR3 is TGCGCCAGCAGCCAAGATCACGGCAATCAGCCCCAGCATTTT.

The CDR3 is CASSPDRGRAGYTF. CDR3 DNA: TGTGCCAGCAGCCCCGACAGGGGGCGAGCTGGCTACACCTTC. This chain joins TRBV7-2 and TRBJ1-2; 10 bases match TRBD1. V shed 5 bases and J 7 bases; nucleotides not matched to a gene: 7. The CDR3 sequence is 14 residues long. Per germline, CDR1 SGHTA and CDR2 FQGNSA. Looking up the rest from reference TRBV7-2 and TRBJ1-2 gives the full variable domain: GAGVSQSPSNKVTEKGKDVELRCDPISGHTALYWYRQSLGQGLEFLIYFQGNSAPDKSGLPSDRFSAERTGGSVSTLTIQRTQQEDSAVYLCASSPDRGRAGYTFGSGTRLTVV.

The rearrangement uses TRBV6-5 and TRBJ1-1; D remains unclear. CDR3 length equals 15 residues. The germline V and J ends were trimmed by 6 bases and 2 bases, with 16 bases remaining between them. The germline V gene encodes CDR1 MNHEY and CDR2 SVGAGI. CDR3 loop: CASRDHSTLNTEAFF. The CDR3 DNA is TGTGCCAGCAGGGATCATTCTACCTTAAACACTGAAGCTTTCTTT.

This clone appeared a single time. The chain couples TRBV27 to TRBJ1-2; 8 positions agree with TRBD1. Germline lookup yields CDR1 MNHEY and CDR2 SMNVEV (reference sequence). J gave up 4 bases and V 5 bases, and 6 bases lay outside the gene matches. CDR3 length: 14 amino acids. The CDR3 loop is CASSIRTGPYGYTF. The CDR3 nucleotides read TGTGCCAGCAGTATCCGGACAGGGCCCTATGGCTACACCTTC.

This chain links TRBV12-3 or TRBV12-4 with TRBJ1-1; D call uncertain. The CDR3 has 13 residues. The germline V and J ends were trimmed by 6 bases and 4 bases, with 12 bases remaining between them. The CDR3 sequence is CASRTPRVTEAFF. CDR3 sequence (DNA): TGTGCCAGCAGGACCCCGCGAGTCACTGAAGCTTTCTTT.

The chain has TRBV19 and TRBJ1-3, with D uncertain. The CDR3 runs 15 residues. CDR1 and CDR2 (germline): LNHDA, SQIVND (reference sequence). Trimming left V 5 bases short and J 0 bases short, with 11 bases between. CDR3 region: CASSPRLVSGNTIYF. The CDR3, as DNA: TGTGCCAGTAGTCCCAGACTTGTCTCTGGAAACACCATATATTTT.

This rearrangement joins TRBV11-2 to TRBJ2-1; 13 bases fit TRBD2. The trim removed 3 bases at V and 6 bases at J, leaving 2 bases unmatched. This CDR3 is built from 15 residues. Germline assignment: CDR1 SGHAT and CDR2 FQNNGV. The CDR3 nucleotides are TGTGCCAGCAGCTTTACTAGCGGGGGGGCCAATGAGCAGTTCTTC. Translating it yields CASSFTSGGANEQFF.